This TCR beta chain derives from a study of T cell responses to AZD1222 COVID-19 vaccine. Here immunoSEQ multiplex PCR was the method, and the copy in TCRdb shows in-frame clones only, minus some. The sample lists 130,000 to 150,000 clones, approximately 86% occurring once. CDR3 length: 14 residues. Germline CDR1 is SGHRS and CDR2 is YFSETQ. V shed 4 bases and J 7 bases; nucleotides not matched to a gene: 5. The chain recombines TRBV5-1 with TRBJ1-5; 10 bases match TRBD1. The source is an adult who received the MenACWY meningococcal vaccine as a control. The sample consisted of peripheral blood, taken 28 days after the second dose of the MenACWY control vaccine. The CDR3 DNA follows: TGCGCCAGCAGCATGGGACAGGGGAGCCAGCCCCAGCATTTT. Residues: CASSMGQGSQPQHF.